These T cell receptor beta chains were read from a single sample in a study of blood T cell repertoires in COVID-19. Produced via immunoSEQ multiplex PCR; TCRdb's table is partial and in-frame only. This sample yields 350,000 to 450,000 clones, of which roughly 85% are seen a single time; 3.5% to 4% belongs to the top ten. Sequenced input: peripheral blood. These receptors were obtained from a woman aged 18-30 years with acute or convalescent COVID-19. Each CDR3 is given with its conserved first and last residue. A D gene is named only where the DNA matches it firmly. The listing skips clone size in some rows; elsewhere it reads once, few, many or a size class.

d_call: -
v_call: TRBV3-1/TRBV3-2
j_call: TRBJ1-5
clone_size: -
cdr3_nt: TGTGCCAGCAGCCAGAGCCTGGGCAATCAGCCCCAGCATTTT
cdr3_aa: CASSQSLGNQPQHF

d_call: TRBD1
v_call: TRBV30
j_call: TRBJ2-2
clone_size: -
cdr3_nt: TGTGCCTCGGGCCGGGACAGGGGTATCGGGGAGCTGTTTTTT
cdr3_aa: CASGRDRGIGELFF

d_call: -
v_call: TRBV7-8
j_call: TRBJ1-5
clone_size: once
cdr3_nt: TGTGCCAGCAGCTCCCCCCCGAGGGGGAGCAATCAGCCCCAGCATTTT
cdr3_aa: CASSSPPRGSNQPQHF

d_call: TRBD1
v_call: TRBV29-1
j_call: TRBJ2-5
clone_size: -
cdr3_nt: TGCAGCGTTGAACAGGGGGCAGGGGAGACCCAGTACTTC
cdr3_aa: CSVEQGAGETQYF

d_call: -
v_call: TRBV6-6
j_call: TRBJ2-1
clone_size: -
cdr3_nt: TGTGCCAGCAGACGTACAGGGAGCGATGAGCAGTTCTTC
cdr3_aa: CASRRTGSDEQFF

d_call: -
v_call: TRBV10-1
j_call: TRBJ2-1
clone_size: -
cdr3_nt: TGCGCCAGCAGTGAGGAGCCTCACAATGAGCAGTTCTTC
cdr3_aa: CASSEEPHNEQFF

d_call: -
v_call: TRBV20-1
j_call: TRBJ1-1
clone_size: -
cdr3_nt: TGCAGTGCTAGGGGGGACACGCAAGCTTTCTTT
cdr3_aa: CSARGDTQAFF

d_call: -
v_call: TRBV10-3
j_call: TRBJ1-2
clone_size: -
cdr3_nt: TGTGCCATCAGTGAGTCCGACACTCGGTACACCTTC
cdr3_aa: CAISESDTRYTF

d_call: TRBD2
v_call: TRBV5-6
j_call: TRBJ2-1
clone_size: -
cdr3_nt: TGTGCCAGCAGCCCCCAGCGGGGTTTCAATGAGCAGTTCTTC
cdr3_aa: CASSPQRGFNEQFF

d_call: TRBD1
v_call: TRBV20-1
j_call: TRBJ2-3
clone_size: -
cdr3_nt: TGCAGTGCTAGTATGGGACAGGGGATGACTAGCACAGATACGCAGTATTTT
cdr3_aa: CSASMGQGMTSTDTQYF

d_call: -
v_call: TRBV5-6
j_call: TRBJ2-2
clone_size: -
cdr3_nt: TGTGCCAGCAGGTCTGTGGGCTCCGATAGTATAAGCGGGGAGCTGTTTTTT
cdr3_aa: CASRSVGSDSISGELFF

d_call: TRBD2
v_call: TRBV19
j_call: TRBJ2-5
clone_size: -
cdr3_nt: TGTGCCAGTAGTATATACTCGTGGGTTCGGCTAGCGGGAAGCCAAGAGACCCAGTACTTC
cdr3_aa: CASSIYSWVRLAGSQETQYF

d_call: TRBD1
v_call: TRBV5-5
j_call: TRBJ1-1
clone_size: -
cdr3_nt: TGTGCCAGCAGCCGCAGTGTTCCGGGACAGGATATGAACACTGAAGCTTTCTTT
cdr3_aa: CASSRSVPGQDMNTEAFF

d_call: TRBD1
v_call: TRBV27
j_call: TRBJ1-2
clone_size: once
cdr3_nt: TGTGCCAGCAGTTCCGGGACAGGCCGCAACTATGGCTACACCTTC
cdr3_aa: CASSSGTGRNYGYTF

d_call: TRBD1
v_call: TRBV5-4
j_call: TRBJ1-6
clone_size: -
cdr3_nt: TGTGCCAGCAGCTTGCCAGGGACAGGGAATTCACCCCTCCACTTT
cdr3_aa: CASSLPGTGNSPLHF

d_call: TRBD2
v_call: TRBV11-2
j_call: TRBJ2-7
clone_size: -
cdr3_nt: TGTGCCAGCAGCTCCTCTAGCGGGCCCTACGAGCAGTACTTC
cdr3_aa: CASSSSSGPYEQYF

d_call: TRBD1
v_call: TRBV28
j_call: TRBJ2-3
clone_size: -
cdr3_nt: TGTGCCAGCAGTTCCCCTGGACAGGGTACAGATACGCAGTATTTT
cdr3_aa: CASSSPGQGTDTQYF

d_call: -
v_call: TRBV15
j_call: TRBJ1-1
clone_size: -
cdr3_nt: TGTGCCACCAGCAGAGATCGTTCAGGGGTGAACACTGAAGCTTTCTTT
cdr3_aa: CATSRDRSGVNTEAFF

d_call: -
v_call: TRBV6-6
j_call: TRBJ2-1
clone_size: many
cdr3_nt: TGTGCCAGCAGTGGGGACAATTACAATGAGCAGTTCTTC
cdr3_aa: CASSGDNYNEQFF

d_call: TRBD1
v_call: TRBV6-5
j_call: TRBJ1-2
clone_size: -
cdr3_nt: TGTGCCAGCAGTAACCCGGGACAGTTCTATGGCTACACCTTC
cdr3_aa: CASSNPGQFYGYTF

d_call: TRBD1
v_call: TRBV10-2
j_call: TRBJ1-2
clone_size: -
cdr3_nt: TGCGCCAGCAGTCCTTCAGGACAGGAATGGGGCTACACCTTC
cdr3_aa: CASSPSGQEWGYTF

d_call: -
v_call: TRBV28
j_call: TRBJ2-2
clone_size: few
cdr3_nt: TGTGCCAGCAGTTTCCCAGAAAGAACCACCGGGGAGCTGTTTTTT
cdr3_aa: CASSFPERTTGELFF

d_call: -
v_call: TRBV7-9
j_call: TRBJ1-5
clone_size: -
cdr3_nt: TGTGCCAGCAGCTTAGTAAATAGCAATCAGCCCCAGCATTTT
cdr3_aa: CASSLVNSNQPQHF

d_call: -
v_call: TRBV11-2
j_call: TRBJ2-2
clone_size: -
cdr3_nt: TGTGCCAGCAATAGAAACACCGGGGAGCTGTTTTTT
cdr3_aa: CASNRNTGELFF

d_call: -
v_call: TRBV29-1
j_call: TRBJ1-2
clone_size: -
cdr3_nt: TGCAGCGTTGAAGATCGGCGGCTGGCTTTTGGTAGTACCTTC
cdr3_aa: CSVEDRRLAFGSTF

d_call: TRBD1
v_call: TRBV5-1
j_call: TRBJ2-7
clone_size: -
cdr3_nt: TGCGCCAGCAGCTCCTCGAGACAGGGACACGAGCAGTACTTC
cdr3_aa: CASSSSRQGHEQYF

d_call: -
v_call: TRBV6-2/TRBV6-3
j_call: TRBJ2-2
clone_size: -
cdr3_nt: TGTGCCAGCAGTTACTCCGGGGGGCTGGGCACCGGGGAGCTGTTTTTT
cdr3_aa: CASSYSGGLGTGELFF

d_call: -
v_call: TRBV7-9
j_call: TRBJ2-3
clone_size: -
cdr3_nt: TGTGCCAGCAGCTCCCCCTCAGATACGCAGTATTTT
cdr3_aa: CASSSPSDTQYF

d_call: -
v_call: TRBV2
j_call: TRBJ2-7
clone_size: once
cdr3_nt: TGTGCCAGCAGTGAAGGCGGGGAGGCGAAGGACGAGCAGTACTTC
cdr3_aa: CASSEGGEAKDEQYF

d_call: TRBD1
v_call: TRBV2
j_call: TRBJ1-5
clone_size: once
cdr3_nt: TGTGCCAGCAGTGAACAGGGGGCGGGTCAGCCCCAGCATTTT
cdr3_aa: CASSEQGAGQPQHF

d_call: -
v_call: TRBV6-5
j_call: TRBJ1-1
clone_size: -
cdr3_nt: TGTGCCAGCAGCGTACAACCGAACACTGAAGCTTTCTTT
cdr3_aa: CASSVQPNTEAFF

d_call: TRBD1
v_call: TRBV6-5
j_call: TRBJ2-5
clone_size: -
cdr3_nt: TGTGCCAGCATGGGGGACAGGGATGCGGAGACCCAGTACTTC
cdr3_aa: CASMGDRDAETQYF

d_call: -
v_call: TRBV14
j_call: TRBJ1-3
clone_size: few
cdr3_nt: TGTGCCAAGGGGTCTGGAAACACCATATATTTT
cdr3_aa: CAKGSGNTIYF